This T cell receptor beta chain stems from a study of cytomegalovirus exposure and HLA in healthy donors. Findings of the study overall: As was reported, the classifier diagnosed cytomegalovirus status with high specificity and sensitivity. Three CMV-associated chains proved CMV antigen-specific in vitro.

Trimming cost V 5 bases and J 6 bases; bases outside gene matches: 15. Germline V CDR1 and CDR2: GTSNPN, SVGIG (reference sequence). The CDR3 has 17 residues. This clone came up once. Antigen specificity is unknown. Vbeta (60) and Jbeta (13) primers were used in the PCR. Clones were read by immunoSEQ multiplex PCR, and TCRdb kept only the in-frame ones, dropping some. Here the sample spans about 78,000 clones, around 70% being singletons. This chain uses TRBV30 with TRBJ1-6, with 8 bases that match TRBD1. The sequence came from a woman aged 40-49 years in good health and CMV-seropositive. Sequenced sample: PBMCs. The chain's CDR3 is CAWLLRGRAVGNSPLHF. In DNA, the CDR3 is TGTGCCTGGCTTCTCAGGGGGCGCGCCGTAGGTAATTCACCCCTCCACTTT. Looking up the rest from reference TRBV30 and TRBJ1-6 gives the full variable domain: SQTIHQWPATLVQPVGSPLSLECTVEGTSNPNLYWYRQAAGRGLQLLFYSVGIGQISSEVPQNLSASRPQDRQFILSSKKLLLSDSGFYLCAWLLRGRAVGNSPLHFGNGTRLTVT.